Below, 27 T cell receptor beta chains from the same sample are listed, as sequenced in a study of tissue T cells after allogeneic stem cell transplantation (dated by TCRdb to between 2021 and 2023). Library generation was performed with the immunoSEQ multiplex PCR assay. TCRdb carries this immuneACCESS record with in-frame sequences only. Its versions omit some clonotypes, under half of them owing to an unresolved V gene in the studies checked, with the rest unexplained. This sample comprises approximately 770 clones, roughly 69% of them detected only once. The ten top clones hold under 35% of the sample. The time point label on this specimen signifies: human tissue collected at research (rapid) autopsy. The starting material was bone marrow, obtained at autopsy. These receptor sequences come from a female patient aged 18 to 49 with steroid-refractory graft-versus-host disease after an allogeneic stem cell transplant. In transplant recipients, some T cells may be of donor rather than host origin.

Worth noting for this clone: Sequence at one end of the junction differs from germline and may be a read error. The rearrangement uses TRBV6-5 and TRBJ1-1; D gene uncertain. CDR1 and CDR2 (germline): MNHEY, SVGAGI. The CDR3 totals 15 residues. DNA of the CDR3: TGTGCCAGCAGTCCCCGGACTGGCCTGAAGACTGAAGCTTTCTTT. The encoded protein is CASSPRTGLKTEAFF.

This chain links TRBV7-3 with TRBJ2-3; 11 positions match TRBD2. J was trimmed by 2 bases and V by 1 base; bases with no gene match: 8. This CDR3 is built from 18 residues. The germline V gene has CDR1 SGHTA and CDR2 FQGTGA. In DNA form, the CDR3 reads TGTGCCAGCAGCTTAAAGGCGACTAGCGGGATGTTCACAGATACGCAGTATTTT. Its translation is CASSLKATSGMFTDTQYF.

The V and J genes are TRBV19 and TRBJ2-2, with D unclear. Per germline, CDR1 LNHDA and CDR2 SQIVND (reference sequence). Between the trimmed V and J ends, which lost 2 bases and 5 bases, there was a span of 6 bases. CDR3 length: 13 residues. The CDR3 reads CASSIRGTGELFF. Here the CDR3 DNA reads TGTGCCAGTAGTATAAGAGGAACCGGGGAGCTGTTTTTT. The whole variable domain, filled in from reference TRBV19 and TRBJ2-2, reads DGGITQSPKYLFRKEGQNVTLSCEQNLNHDAMYWYRQDPGQGLRLIYYSQIVNDFQKGDIAEGYSVSREKKESFPLTVTSAQKNPTAFYLCASSIRGTGELFFGEGSRLTVL.

This rearrangement joins TRBV4-1 to TRBJ1-2; the D is unclear. The CDR3 spans 14 residues. Germline values: CDR1 MGHRA, CDR2 YSYEKL. The V gene lost 2 bases and the J gene lost 3 bases, with 10 bases spanning the gap. The CDR3 here is CASSQLLVDYGYTF. The CDR3 DNA sequence: TGCGCCAGCAGCCAATTGTTGGTAGACTATGGCTACACCTTC.

This chain uses TRBV2 with TRBJ2-5; 12 bases are a match to TRBD2. Per the germline V gene, CDR1 is SNHLY and CDR2 is FYNNEI. V gave up 0 bases and J gave up 5 bases; unmatched junction bases: 1. This CDR3 has 15 amino acids. This CDR3 is CASSEALAGGETQYF. DNA of the CDR3: TGTGCCAGCAGTGAAGCCCTAGCGGGGGGGGAGACCCAGTACTTC.

The sample holds one count of this clone. V is TRBV7-8 and J is TRBJ1-6; 8 nucleotides match TRBD1. The germline V gene has CDR1 SGHVS and CDR2 FQNEAQ. J lost 7 bases, V lost 6 bases, and 17 bases had no gene match. The CDR3 totals 18 residues. CDR3 protein: CASRLTGARPRSNSPLHF. CDR3 in DNA: TGTGCCAGCAGGTTGACAGGGGCCCGTCCCCGATCGAATTCACCCCTCCACTTT.

The rearrangement uses TRBV7-9 and TRBJ2-7; 9 nucleotides line up with TRBD1. This CDR3 contains 15 residues. The V gene's germline CDR1 is SEHNR and CDR2 FQNEAQ (reference sequence). The junction had 5 bases not matched to a gene; V was cut back by 3 bases and J by 2 bases. CDR3 bases: TGTGCCAGCAGCTTGGGACAGGGCGGTACCTACGAGCAGTACTTC. Amino acids: CASSLGQGGTYEQYF. The full variable domain, its missing parts supplied by reference TRBV7-9 and TRBJ2-7, is DTGVSQNPRHKITKRGQNVTFRCDPISEHNRLYWYRQTLGQGPEFLTYFQNEAQLEKSRLLSDRFSAERPKGSFSTLEIQRTEQGDSAMYLCASSLGQGGTYEQYFGPGTRLTVT.

The chain carries TRBV9 and TRBJ2-1; unclear D gene. Trimming stripped 1 base from V and 6 bases from J, with 11 bases between. This CDR3 region has 14 residues. Germline CDR1 reads SGDLS; CDR2 reads YYNGEE. The DNA for the CDR3 is TGTGCCAGCAGCGTAAGAAGTGTTACCAATGAGCAGTTCTTC. Protein sequence: CASSVRSVTNEQFF.

This clone was detected only once. The genes are TRBV10-2 and TRBJ2-1; 9 nucleotides align to TRBD2. CDR1 is WSHSY, CDR2 SAAADI, per germline. Trimming removed 7 bases from V and 6 bases from J; junction bases left unmatched: 10. The CDR3 has 15 residues. CDR3 DNA: TGCGCCAGCACCCACCGCGGGAGGGCCCTCAATGAGCAGTTCTTC. The encoded protein is CASTHRGRALNEQFF.

The V gene is TRBV19, the J gene TRBJ1-2; D gene uncertain. The CDR3 has 12 residues. Deletions cut 6 bases from V and 0 bases from J, with 5 bases between. Germline-derived CDR1 and CDR2 are LNHDA and SQIVND (reference sequence). The CDR3 coding sequence is TGTGCCAGTAGAAAGGCTAACTATGGCTACACCTTC. Amino acid sequence: CASRKANYGYTF.

The chain combines TRBV9 with TRBJ1-3; D is perhaps TRBD1 (5 bases). V lost 0 bases and J 0 bases, leaving 7 bases between the germline ends. The CDR3 spans 15 residues. CDR1 and CDR2 from the germline V gene are SGDLS and YYNGEE. DNA of the CDR3: TGTGCCAGCAGCGTAGAAGGGGTCTCTGGAAACACCATATATTTT. This encodes CASSVEGVSGNTIYF.

The chain recombines TRBV7-2 with TRBJ2-7; 8 nucleotides match TRBD1. The junction had 2 bases not matched to a gene; V was cut back by 3 bases and J by 4 bases. The CDR3 contains 13 residues. The germline gives CDR1 SGHTA, CDR2 FQGNSA. This chain's CDR3 is CASSFTGGYEQYF. The CDR3 DNA reads as TGTGCCAGCAGCTTTACAGGGGGGTACGAGCAGTACTTC. The whole variable domain, filled in from reference TRBV7-2 and TRBJ2-7, reads GAGVSQSPSNKVTEKGKDVELRCDPISGHTALYWYRQSLGQGLEFLIYFQGNSAPDKSGLPSDRFSAERTGGSVSTLTIQRTQQEDSAVYLCASSFTGGYEQYFGPGTRLTVT.

The rearrangement uses TRBV6-5 and TRBJ2-7; D is ambiguous. CDR1 and CDR2 (germline): MNHEY, SVGAGI. There are 14 residues in the CDR3. Trimming cost V 3 bases and J 3 bases, with 12 bases left between them. This CDR3 reads CASSYGERSYEQYF. The CDR3 DNA reads TGTGCCAGCAGTTATGGTGAACGGAGCTACGAGCAGTACTTC.

V is TRBV9 and J is TRBJ2-1, with 8 nucleotides matching TRBD2. CDR3 length equals 15 residues. Germline CDR1 and CDR2: SGDLS and YYNGEE. With 3 bases clipped from V and 0 bases from J, the junction kept 2 bases outside the gene matches. In DNA form, the CDR3 reads TGTGCCAGCAGCGGCGGGGGGAGCTCCTACAATGAGCAGTTCTTC. This gives the protein CASSGGGSSYNEQFF.

This chain connects TRBV6-1 to TRBJ1-4; no reliable D call. Germline CDR1 MNHNS, CDR2 SASEGT. This CDR3 comprises 12 residues. The ends were cut back, 3 bases at V and 7 bases at J, with 6 bases in the middle. The CDR3 loop reads CASSDDREKLFF. Here the CDR3 DNA reads TGTGCCAGCAGTGACGACCGTGAAAAACTGTTTTTT.

This clone turned up a few times. The rearrangement uses TRBV15 and TRBJ2-7, with 7 bases aligning to TRBD2. CDR1 LNHNV and CDR2 YYDKDF come from the germline V gene (reference sequence). The J segment lost 2 bases and the V segment lost 8 bases, leaving 9 bases of the junction unmatched. The CDR3 spans 14 residues. The CDR3 reads CATSWGRGAYEQYF. The CDR3 region has the DNA TGTGCCACCTCTTGGGGGAGGGGAGCCTACGAGCAGTACTTC.

The V call is TRBV6-2 or TRBV6-3, the J call TRBJ2-2, with 7 positions matching TRBD2. Per germline, CDR1 MNHEY and CDR2 SVGEGT. The ends lost 6 bases at V and 7 bases at J; junction bases unmatched: 11. The CDR3 is 15 amino acids. In DNA form, the CDR3 reads TGTGCCAGCAGCCTACTGTGGGGGAGGGGCGGGGAGCTGTTTTTT. This sequence encodes CASSLLWGRGGELFF.

This clone is hyperexpanded (1% or more) by share. The chain is built from TRBV4-1 and TRBJ2-7; D is unclear. The V end lost 1 base, the J end lost 3 bases, and 13 bases lay between the germline ends. The CDR3 is 15 residues long. Germline assignment: CDR1 MGHRA and CDR2 YSYEKL. The CDR3 DNA reads as TGCGCCAGCAGCCAAGTAAGTACGCTTCTCTACGAGCAGTACTTC. Translating gives CASSQVSTLLYEQYF.

The chain uses TRBV10-1 and TRBJ1-5; the match to TRBD1 covers 7 bases. This CDR3 has 15 amino acids. Losses at the gene ends were 3 bases for V and 1 base for J; bases not matched to a gene: 3. The V gene's germline CDR1 is WNHNN and CDR2 SYGVQD (reference sequence). DNA of the CDR3: TGCGCCAGCAGTGAAGGGGGCAGGAGCAATCAGCCCCAGCATTTT. Amino acid sequence: CASSEGGRSNQPQHF.

The V call is TRBV10-2, the J call TRBJ2-7; D is unresolved. The CDR3 consists of 14 residues. Per the germline V gene, CDR1 is WSHSY and CDR2 is SAAADI. V was trimmed by 4 bases and J by 3 bases, leaving 13 bases between them. Here the CDR3 DNA reads TGCGCCAGCAGTGGCCCCATTTCCCACTACGAGCAGTACTTC. Protein sequence: CASSGPISHYEQYF.

The chain uses TRBV19 and TRBJ1-4; TRBD1 agrees at 7 bases. Germline loops: CDR1 LNHDA, CDR2 SQIVND (reference sequence). J was trimmed by 8 bases and V by 2 bases; bases with no gene match: 2. This CDR3 contains 13 residues. CDR3: CASSIRGREKLFF. In DNA, the CDR3 is TGTGCCAGTAGTATAAGGGGGCGCGAAAAACTGTTTTTT.

This sequence joins TRBV6-5 and TRBJ1-2; 7 positions agree with TRBD1. Germline-derived CDR1 and CDR2 are MNHEY and SVGAGI. The CDR3 has 15 amino acids. V trimming: 0 bases; J trimming: 6 bases; junction bases outside the gene matches: 7. The CDR3, as DNA: TGTGCCAGCAGTTACTCGATTAGGGGGCATAATGGCTACACCTTC. As protein: CASSYSIRGHNGYTF.

The chain recombines TRBV6-5 with TRBJ2-3, with a possible D match to TRBD1 (6 bases). The CDR3 is 15 amino acids. CDR1 is MNHEY, CDR2 SVGAGI, per germline. The V end was cut by 0 bases, the J end by 6 bases, with 13 bases between. CDR3: CASSYSPGVLDTQYF. DNA for the CDR3: TGTGCCAGCAGTTACTCACCAGGGGTCCTCGATACGCAGTATTTT.

The chain links TRBV5-1 to TRBJ2-7; possible D gene TRBD1, 5 bases. The ends were cut back, 4 bases at V and 6 bases at J, with 20 bases in the middle. Germline V gene data show CDR1 as SGHRS and CDR2 as YFSETQ. The CDR3 extends over 15 amino acids. CDR3 nucleotides: TGCGCCAGCAGCCCCAGGGCCCCCGGGTTGCTCGAGCAGTACTTC. As protein: CASSPRAPGLLEQYF.

This chain's CDR3 is CASSLGLTYEQYF. As DNA, the CDR3 is TGCGCCAGCAGCTTGGGTCTGACTTACGAGCAGTACTTC. This chain uses TRBV5-1 with TRBJ2-7, with D unresolved. The CDR3 spans 13 residues. CDR1 and CDR2 (germline): SGHRS, YFSETQ. V gave up 0 bases and J gave up 4 bases, with 8 bases separating them.

This clone was seen more than once but under ten times. The chain employs TRBV9 and TRBJ2-2; 8 positions match TRBD2. Germline V CDR1 and CDR2: SGDLS, YYNGEE. The V segment lost 4 bases and the J segment 6 bases; nucleotides outside the gene matches: 2. The CDR3 has 13 amino acids. CDR3 nucleotide sequence: TGTGCCAGCAGCCCGGGAGGGGCCGGGGAGCTGTTTTTT. Amino acids: CASSPGGAGELFF.

This clone was seen just once. The rearrangement uses TRBV5-1 and TRBJ1-1; D remains unclear. V lost 2 bases and J 3 bases, leaving 5 bases between the germline ends. The CDR3 covers 12 residues. Germline V lookup: CDR1 SGHRS, CDR2 YFSETQ. This CDR3 reads CASSFSDTEAFF. The CDR3 coding sequence is TGCGCCAGCAGCTTTTCGGACACTGAAGCTTTCTTT.